This T cell receptor (beta chain) stems from a study of blood T cell repertoires in COVID-19. Sequencing used immunoSEQ multiplex PCR; TCRdb keeps in-frame clones, though not all of them. This sample has tens of thousands of clones, with 75% to 90% found just once. The TCR sequence derives from a woman of 80 years or more with active or convalescent COVID-19. The sample was peripheral blood.

CDR3 sequence (DNA): TGTGCCAGCAGTTTCAGGGCCTATTCACCCCTCCACTTT. Translation: CASSFRAYSPLHF. The chain carries TRBV27 and TRBJ1-6; D may be TRBD1 (5 bases). The CDR3 loop spans 13 amino acids. CDR1 and CDR2 from the germline V gene are MNHEY and SMNVEV (reference sequence). The V and J ends lost 3 bases and 8 bases respectively, with 8 bases between them.